Reported below is one T cell receptor beta chain. The antigen is unknown. This specimen comes from a study of T cell responses to AZD1222 COVID-19 vaccine. Measured with immunoSEQ multiplex PCR; TCRdb has only the in-frame clones, and not every one. The repertoire holds some 120,000 clones, with over 75% as singletons. Study conclusions and caveats: Spike-specific TCR breadth and depth rose after two AZD1222 doses. Spike-spanning, vaccine-associated CD4 TCRs were dominant at 160-218 and 743-854. Repertoire sampling occurred only after the peak T cell response. White British donors predominated, females outnumbered males, and clonal diversity was possibly underestimated.

The origin of this receptor is an adult in good health. Source: peripheral blood, taken on day 0 of AZD1222 vaccination.

This CDR3 is CASRTGDSNQPQHF. DNA for the CDR3: TGTGCCAGCAGAACAGGGGATAGCAATCAGCCCCAGCATTTT. V is TRBV6-5 and J is TRBJ1-5, with 7 bases matching TRBD1. The V gene end was trimmed by 6 bases and the J gene end by 0 bases; junction bases not matched to a gene: 2. Germline lookup yields CDR1 MNHEY and CDR2 SVGAGI. The CDR3 has 14 residues.